The TCR beta chain under discussion was sequenced for a study of PD-1 blockade in classical Hodgkin lymphoma. This clone was seen more than once but under ten times. The antigen is unknown. The time point was: cycle 4 day 1 (C4D1), after 6 weeks of nivolumab. Each patient's relapse followed autologous stem cell transplantation, and brentuximab vedotin exposure varied. Isolation of CD4+ T cells from thawed PBMCs was performed by magnetic negative selection. Patients showed best responses of complete response, partial response or progressive disease. CDR1 and CDR2 (germline): SGHVS, FNYEAQ. The V and J ends lost 5 bases and 8 bases respectively, with 9 bases between them. The CDR3 runs to 12 residues. The assay was immunoSEQ multiplex PCR, and TCRdb's table has in-frame clones only and misses some. The table has 34,000 or so clones, roughly 90% seen once; the top ten hold 0.3%. Findings and limits, study-wide: According to reports, newly diagnosed patients had lower baseline TCR diversity than healthy donors, and relapsed/refractory patients had lower baseline TCR diversity still.

The chain links TRBV7-6 to TRBJ1-4; D call uncertain. This clonotype originated in a human donor with classical Hodgkin lymphoma. Here the sequenced sample was CD4+ T cells from blood, taken before the fourth cycle of nivolumab. The CDR3 is CASSQPDEKLFF. For the CDR3, the DNA is TGTGCCAGCAGCCAACCGGACGAAAAACTGTTTTTT.